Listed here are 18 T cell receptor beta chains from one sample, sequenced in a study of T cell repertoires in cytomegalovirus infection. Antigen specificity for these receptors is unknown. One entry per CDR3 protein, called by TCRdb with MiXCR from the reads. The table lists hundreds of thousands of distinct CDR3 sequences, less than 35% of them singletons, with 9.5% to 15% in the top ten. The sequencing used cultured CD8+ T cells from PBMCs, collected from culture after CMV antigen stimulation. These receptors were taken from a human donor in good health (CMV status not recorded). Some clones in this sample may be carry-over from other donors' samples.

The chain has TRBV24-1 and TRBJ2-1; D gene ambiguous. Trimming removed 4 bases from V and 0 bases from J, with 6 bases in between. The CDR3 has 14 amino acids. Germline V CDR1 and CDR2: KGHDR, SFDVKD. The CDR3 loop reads CATSDWDSYNEQFF. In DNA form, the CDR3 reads TGTGCCACCAGTGACTGGGACTCCTACAATGAGCAGTTCTTC.

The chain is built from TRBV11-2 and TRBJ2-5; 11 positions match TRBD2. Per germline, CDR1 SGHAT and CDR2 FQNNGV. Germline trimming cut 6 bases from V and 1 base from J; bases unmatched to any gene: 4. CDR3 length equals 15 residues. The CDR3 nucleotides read TGTGCCAGCAGGCGACTAGCGGGGAGCCAAGAGACCCAGTACTTC. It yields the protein CASRRLAGSQETQYF.

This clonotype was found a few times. The CDR3 sequence is CASSLVKGRANYNEQFF. The CDR3 DNA follows: TGTGCCAGCAGCTTAGTAAAGGGCAGGGCTAACTACAATGAGCAGTTCTTC. This chain connects TRBV11-2 to TRBJ2-1, with a tentative D call TRBD1 (5 bases). From germline, CDR1 is SGHAT and CDR2 FQNNGV. The CDR3 covers 17 residues. The V end lost 1 base, the J end lost 3 bases, and 16 bases lay between the germline ends. The full variable domain, completed using reference TRBV11-2 and TRBJ2-1, is EAGVAQSPRYKIIEKRQSVAFWCNPISGHATLYWYQQILGQGPKLLIQFQNNGVVDDSQLPKDRFSAERLKGVDSTLKIQPAKLEDSAVYLCASSLVKGRANYNEQFFGPGTRLTVL.

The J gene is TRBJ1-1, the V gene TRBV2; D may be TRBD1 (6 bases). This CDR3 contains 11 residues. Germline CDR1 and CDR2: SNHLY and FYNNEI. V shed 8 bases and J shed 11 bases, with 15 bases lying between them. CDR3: CASQGGGEAFF. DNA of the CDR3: TGTGCCAGCCAAGGGGGGGGGGAGGCTTTCTTT.

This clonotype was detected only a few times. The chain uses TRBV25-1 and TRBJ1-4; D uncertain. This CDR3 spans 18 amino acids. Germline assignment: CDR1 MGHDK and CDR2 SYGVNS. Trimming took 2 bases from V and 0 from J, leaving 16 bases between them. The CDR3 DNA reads TGTGCCAGCAGTGAAGTTTTTGCCTACGGTGCAACTAATGAAAAACTGTTTTTT. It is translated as CASSEVFAYGATNEKLFF. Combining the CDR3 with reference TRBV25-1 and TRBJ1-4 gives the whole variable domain EADIYQTPRYLVIGTGKKITLECSQTMGHDKMYWYQQDPGMELHLIHYSYGVNSTEKGDLSSESTVSRIRTEHFPLTLESARPSHTSQYLCASSEVFAYGATNEKLFFGSGTQLSVL.

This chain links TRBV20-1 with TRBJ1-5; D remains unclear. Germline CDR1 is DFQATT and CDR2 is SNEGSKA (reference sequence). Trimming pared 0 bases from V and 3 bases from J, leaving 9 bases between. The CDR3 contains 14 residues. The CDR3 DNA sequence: TGCAGTGCTAGAGATGGACGGATCAATCAGCCCCAGCATTTT. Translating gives CSARDGRINQPQHF.

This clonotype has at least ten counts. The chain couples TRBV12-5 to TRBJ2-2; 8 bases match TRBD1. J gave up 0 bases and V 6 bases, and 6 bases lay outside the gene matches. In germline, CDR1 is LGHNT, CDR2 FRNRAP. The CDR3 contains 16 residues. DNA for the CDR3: TGTGCTAGTGGGAAACCAGGGGGCTCGAACACCGGGGAGCTGTTTTTT. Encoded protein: CASGKPGGSNTGELFF.

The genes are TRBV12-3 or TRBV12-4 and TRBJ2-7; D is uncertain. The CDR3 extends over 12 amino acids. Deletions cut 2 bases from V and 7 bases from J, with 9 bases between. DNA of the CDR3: TGTGCCAGCAGTTTACCCCCTAGAGAGCAGTACTTC. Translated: CASSLPPREQYF.

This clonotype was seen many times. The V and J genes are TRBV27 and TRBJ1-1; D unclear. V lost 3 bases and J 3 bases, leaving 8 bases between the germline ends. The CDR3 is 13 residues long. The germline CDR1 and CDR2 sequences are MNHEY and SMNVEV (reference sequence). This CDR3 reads CASSFGGYTEAFF. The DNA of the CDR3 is TGTGCCAGCAGTTTCGGAGGGTACACTGAAGCTTTCTTT.

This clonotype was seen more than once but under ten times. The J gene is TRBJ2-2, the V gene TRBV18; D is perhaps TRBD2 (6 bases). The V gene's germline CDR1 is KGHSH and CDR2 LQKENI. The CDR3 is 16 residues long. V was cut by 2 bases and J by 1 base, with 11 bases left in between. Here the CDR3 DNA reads TGTGCCAGCTCACCAGAACGGGGGTGGAACACCGGGGAGCTGTTTTTT. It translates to CASSPERGWNTGELFF.

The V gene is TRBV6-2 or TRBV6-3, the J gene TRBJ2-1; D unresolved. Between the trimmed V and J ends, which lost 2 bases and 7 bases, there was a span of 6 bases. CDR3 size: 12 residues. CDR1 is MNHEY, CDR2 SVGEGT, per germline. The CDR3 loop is CASSYPLNEQFF. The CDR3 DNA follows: TGTGCCAGCAGTTACCCGCTGAATGAGCAGTTCTTC.

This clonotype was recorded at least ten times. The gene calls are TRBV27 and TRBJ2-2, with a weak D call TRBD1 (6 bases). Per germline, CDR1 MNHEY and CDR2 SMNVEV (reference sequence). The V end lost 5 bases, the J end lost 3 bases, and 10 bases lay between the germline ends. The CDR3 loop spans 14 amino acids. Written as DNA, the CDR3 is TGTGCCAGCAGTCGAGGGGGATACACCGGGGAGCTGTTTTTT. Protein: CASSRGGYTGELFF.

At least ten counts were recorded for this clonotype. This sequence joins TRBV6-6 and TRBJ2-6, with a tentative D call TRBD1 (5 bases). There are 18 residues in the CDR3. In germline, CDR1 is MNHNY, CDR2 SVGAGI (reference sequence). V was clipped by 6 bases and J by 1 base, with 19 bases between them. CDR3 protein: CASSFQGIASSGANVLTF. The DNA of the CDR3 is TGTGCCAGCAGCTTTCAGGGTATCGCTTCGTCTGGGGCCAACGTCCTGACTTTC.

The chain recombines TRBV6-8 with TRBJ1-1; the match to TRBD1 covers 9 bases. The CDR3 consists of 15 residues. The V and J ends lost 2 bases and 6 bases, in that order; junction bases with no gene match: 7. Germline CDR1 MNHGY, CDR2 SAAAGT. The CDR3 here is CASSYLGTGRPEAFF. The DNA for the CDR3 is TGTGCCAGCAGTTACCTAGGGACAGGGAGACCTGAAGCTTTCTTT.

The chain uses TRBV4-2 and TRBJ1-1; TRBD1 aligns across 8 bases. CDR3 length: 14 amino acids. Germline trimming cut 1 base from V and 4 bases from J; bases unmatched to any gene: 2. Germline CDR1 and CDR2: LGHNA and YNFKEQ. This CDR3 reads CASSQGGQGTEAFF. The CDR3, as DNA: TGTGCCAGCAGCCAAGGAGGACAGGGCACTGAAGCTTTCTTT.

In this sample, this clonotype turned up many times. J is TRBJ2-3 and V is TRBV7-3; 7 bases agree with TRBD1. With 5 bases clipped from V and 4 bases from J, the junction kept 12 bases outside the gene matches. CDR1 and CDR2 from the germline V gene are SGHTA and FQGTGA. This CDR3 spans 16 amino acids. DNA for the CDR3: TGTGCCAGCAGCCTGGGGTTGAGGCAGGGGGCAGATACGCAGTATTTT. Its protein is CASSLGLRQGADTQYF. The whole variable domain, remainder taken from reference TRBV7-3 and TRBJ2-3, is GAGVSQTPSNKVTEKGKYVELRCDPISGHTALYWYRQSLGQGPEFLIYFQGTGAADDSGLPNDRFFAVRPEGSVSTLKIQRTERGDSAVYLCASSLGLRQGADTQYFGPGTRLTVL.

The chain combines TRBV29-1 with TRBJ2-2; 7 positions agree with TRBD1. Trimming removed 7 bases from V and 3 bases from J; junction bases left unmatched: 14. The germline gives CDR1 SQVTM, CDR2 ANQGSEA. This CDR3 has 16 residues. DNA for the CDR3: TGCAGCGCTGTCCTTGACGACAGGGATCACACCGGGGAGCTGTTTTTT. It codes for CSAVLDDRDHTGELFF.

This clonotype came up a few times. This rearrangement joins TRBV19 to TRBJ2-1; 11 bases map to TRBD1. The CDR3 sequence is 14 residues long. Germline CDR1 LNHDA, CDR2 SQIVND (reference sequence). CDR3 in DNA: TGTGCTTGCACGATCGGACAGGGGGCCGATGAGCAGTTCTTC. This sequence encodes CACTIGQGADEQFF.